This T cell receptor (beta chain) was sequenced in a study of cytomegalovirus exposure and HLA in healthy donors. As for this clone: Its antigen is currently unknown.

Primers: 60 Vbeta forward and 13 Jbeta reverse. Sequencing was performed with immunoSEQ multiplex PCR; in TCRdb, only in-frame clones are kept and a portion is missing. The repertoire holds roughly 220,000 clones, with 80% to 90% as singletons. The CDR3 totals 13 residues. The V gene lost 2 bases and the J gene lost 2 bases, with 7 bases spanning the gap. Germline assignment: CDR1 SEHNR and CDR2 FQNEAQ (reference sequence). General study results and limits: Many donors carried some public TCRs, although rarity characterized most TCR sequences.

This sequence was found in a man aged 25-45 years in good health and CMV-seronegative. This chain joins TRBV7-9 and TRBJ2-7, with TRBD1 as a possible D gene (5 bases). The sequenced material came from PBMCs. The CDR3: CASSLQGTYEQYF. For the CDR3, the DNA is TGTGCCAGCAGCTTACAGGGCACCTACGAGCAGTACTTC.